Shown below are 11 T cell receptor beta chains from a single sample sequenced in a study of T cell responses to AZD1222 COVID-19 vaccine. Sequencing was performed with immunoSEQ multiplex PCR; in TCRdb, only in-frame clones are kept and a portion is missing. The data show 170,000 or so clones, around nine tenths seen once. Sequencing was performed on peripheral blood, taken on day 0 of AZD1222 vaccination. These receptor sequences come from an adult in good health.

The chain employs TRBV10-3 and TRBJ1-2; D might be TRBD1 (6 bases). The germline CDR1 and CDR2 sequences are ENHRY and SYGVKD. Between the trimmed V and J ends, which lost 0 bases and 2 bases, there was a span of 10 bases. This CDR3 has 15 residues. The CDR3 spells CAISESTGLNYGYTF. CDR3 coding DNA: TGTGCCATCAGTGAGTCTACAGGGTTAAACTATGGCTACACCTTC.

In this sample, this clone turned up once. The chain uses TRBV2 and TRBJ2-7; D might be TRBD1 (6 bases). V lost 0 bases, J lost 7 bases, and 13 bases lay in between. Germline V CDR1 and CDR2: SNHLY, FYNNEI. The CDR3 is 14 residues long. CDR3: CASSEARGIWEQYF. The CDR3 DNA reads TGTGCCAGCAGTGAAGCTAGGGGGATTTGGGAGCAGTACTTC. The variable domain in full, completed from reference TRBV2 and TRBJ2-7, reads EPEVTQTPSHQVTQMGQEVILRCVPISNHLYFYWYRQILGQKVEFLVSFYNNEISEKSEIFDDQFSVERPDGSNFTLKIRSTKLEDSAMYFCASSEARGIWEQYFGPGTRLTVT.

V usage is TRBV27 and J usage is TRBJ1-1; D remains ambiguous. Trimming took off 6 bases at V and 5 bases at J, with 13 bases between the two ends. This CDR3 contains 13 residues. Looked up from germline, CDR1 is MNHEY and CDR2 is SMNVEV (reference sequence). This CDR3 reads CASSLYGRTEAFF. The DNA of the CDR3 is TGTGCCAGCAGCCTGTACGGGAGGACTGAAGCTTTCTTT.

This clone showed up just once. CDR3 in DNA: TGTGCCAGCAGCTCAGGGGAGGTAGATACGCAGTATTTT. Amino acid sequence: CASSSGEVDTQYF. The chain combines TRBV7-2 with TRBJ2-3; D might be TRBD1 or TRBD2, each matching 6 bases. This CDR3 is 13 amino acids long. With 4 bases removed from V and 5 bases from J, the gap between germline ends came to 10 bases. Per germline, CDR1 SGHTA and CDR2 FQGNSA. The full variable domain, completed using reference TRBV7-2 and TRBJ2-3, is GAGVSQSPSNKVTEKGKDVELRCDPISGHTALYWYRQSLGQGLEFLIYFQGNSAPDKSGLPSDRFSAERTGGSVSTLTIQRTQQEDSAVYLCASSSGEVDTQYFGPGTRLTVL.

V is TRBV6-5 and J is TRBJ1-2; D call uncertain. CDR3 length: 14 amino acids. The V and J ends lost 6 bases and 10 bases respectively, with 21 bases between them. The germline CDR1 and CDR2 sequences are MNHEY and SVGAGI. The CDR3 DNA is TGTGCCAGCAGCAACTCCCCTCAGGTTCCAGCCTACACCTTC. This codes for CASSNSPQVPAYTF.

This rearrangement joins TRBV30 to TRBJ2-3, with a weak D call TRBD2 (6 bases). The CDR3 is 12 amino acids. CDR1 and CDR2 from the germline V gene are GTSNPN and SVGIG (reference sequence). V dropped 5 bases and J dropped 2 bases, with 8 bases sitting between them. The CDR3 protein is CAWERVTDTQYF. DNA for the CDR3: TGTGCCTGGGAGCGGGTCACAGATACGCAGTATTTT. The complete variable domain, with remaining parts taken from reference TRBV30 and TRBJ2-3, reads SQTIHQWPATLVQPVGSPLSLECTVEGTSNPNLYWYRQAAGRGLQLLFYSVGIGQISSEVPQNLSASRPQDRQFILSSKKLLLSDSGFYLCAWERVTDTQYFGPGTRLTVL.

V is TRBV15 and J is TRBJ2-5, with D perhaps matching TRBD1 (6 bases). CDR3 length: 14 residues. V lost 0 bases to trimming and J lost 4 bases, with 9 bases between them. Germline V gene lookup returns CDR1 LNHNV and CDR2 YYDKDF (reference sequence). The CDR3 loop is CATSRDSGAETQYF. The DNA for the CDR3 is TGTGCCACCAGCAGAGACTCAGGGGCAGAGACCCAGTACTTC. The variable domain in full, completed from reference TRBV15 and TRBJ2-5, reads DAMVIQNPRYQVTQFGKPVTLSCSQTLNHNVMYWYQQKSSQAPKLLFHYYDKDFNNEADTPDNFQSRRPNTSFCFLDIRSPGLGDTAMYLCATSRDSGAETQYFGPGTRLLVL.

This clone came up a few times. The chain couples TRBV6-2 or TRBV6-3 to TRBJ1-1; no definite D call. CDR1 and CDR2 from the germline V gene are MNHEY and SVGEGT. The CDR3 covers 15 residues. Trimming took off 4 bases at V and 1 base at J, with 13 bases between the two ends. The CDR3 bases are TGTGCCAGCAGTTTGTTTTCGAGAGGGAACACTGAAGCTTTCTTT. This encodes CASSLFSRGNTEAFF.

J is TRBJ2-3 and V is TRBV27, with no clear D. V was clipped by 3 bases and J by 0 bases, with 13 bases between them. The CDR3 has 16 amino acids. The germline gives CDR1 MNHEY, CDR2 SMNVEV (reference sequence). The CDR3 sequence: CASSLRLAASTDTQYF. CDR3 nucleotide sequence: TGTGCCAGCAGTTTGCGGCTGGCAGCTAGCACAGATACGCAGTATTTT.

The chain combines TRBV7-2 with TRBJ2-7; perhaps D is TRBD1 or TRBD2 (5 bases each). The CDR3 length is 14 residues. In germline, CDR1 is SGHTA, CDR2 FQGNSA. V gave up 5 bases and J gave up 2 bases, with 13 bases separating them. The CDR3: CASSPGTAPYEQYF. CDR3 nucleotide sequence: TGTGCCAGCAGCCCAGGGACGGCCCCCTACGAGCAGTACTTC.

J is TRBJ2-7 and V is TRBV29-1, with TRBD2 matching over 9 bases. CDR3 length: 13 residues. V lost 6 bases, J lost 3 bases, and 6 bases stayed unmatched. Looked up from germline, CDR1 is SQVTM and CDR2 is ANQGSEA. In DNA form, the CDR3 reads TGCAGCGTCACAGGGACTAGCAGCTACGAGCAGTACTTC. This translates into CSVTGTSSYEQYF.